The 13 T cell receptor beta chains in this list originate from one sample, sequenced in a study of T cells in Graves' hyperthyroidism and ophthalmopathy. Researchers amplified the TCR beta CDR3 regions from RNA transcripts. The HTBI set primed first-round TCR CDR3 RT-PCR. TCRdb independently ran MiXCR on the multiplex PCR reads; one entry per CDR3 protein. The repertoire includes about 350,000 distinct CDR3 sequences, roughly 18% of them detected once, and around 15% sits in the top ten. What was sequenced was blood. These receptors came from a woman between 40 and 50 years old with Graves' ophthalmopathy.

The rearrangement joins TRBV24-1 to TRBJ1-2; no firm D call. The V end lost 4 bases, the J end lost 2 bases, and 7 bases lay between the germline ends. From germline, CDR1 is KGHDR and CDR2 SFDVKD. The CDR3 runs 13 residues. DNA of the CDR3: TGTGCCACCAGTGACGGGTGGAACTATGGCTACACCTTC. Translation: CATSDGWNYGYTF.

This clonotype was observed many times. The rearrangement uses TRBV7-8 and TRBJ2-5; D perhaps matches TRBD1 (6 bases). Germline V gene lookup returns CDR1 SGHVS and CDR2 FQNEAQ. This CDR3 contains 15 residues. Trimming removed 5 bases at V and 2 bases at J, with 15 bases between. CDR3 sequence reads: CASSALTGDQETQYF. In DNA, the CDR3 is TGTGCCAGCAGCGCCCTGACAGGCGATCAAGAGACCCAGTACTTC.

This clonotype has a count of ten or more. V gene TRBV14 combines with J gene TRBJ1-1, with no clear D. The CDR3 has 15 residues. Germline CDR1 SGHDN, CDR2 FVKESK. V lost 0 bases and J lost 1, with 9 bases in between. The CDR3 sequence is CASSQDTRQNTEAFF. As DNA, the CDR3 is TGTGCCAGCAGCCAAGATACAAGGCAGAACACTGAAGCTTTCTTT.

V is TRBV27 and J is TRBJ1-1; D is perhaps TRBD1 (6 bases). The germline gives CDR1 MNHEY, CDR2 SMNVEV (reference sequence). Trimming pared 4 bases from V and 0 bases from J, leaving 12 bases between. The CDR3 covers 15 residues. CDR3 DNA: TGTGCCAGCAGTTCCTCCAGGGGCTTGAACACTGAAGCTTTCTTT. Encoded protein: CASSSSRGLNTEAFF.

This clonotype was observed many times. The chain carries TRBV28 and TRBJ1-1; tentative D call: TRBD1 (6 bases). The CDR3 is made up of 16 amino acids. The germline V and J ends were trimmed by 6 bases and 2 bases, with 19 bases remaining between them. Germline CDR1 and CDR2: MDHEN and SYDVKM. The CDR3 DNA sequence: TGTGCCAGCAGCCCGCCGGTAGGGGGGGCTAACACTGAAGCTTTCTTT. Translating it yields CASSPPVGGANTEAFF.

The chain couples TRBV19 to TRBJ1-1, with D tentatively TRBD1 (5 bases). This CDR3 has 13 amino acids. Trimming left V 5 bases short and J 6 bases short, with 13 bases between. Per the germline V gene, CDR1 is LNHDA and CDR2 is SQIVND (reference sequence). The CDR3 nucleotides read TGTGCCAGTAGTCCACGACAGAGGGCTGAAGCTTTCTTT. Translating gives CASSPRQRAEAFF.

This clonotype was counted many times. This chain uses TRBV7-2 with TRBJ2-5, with 9 bases matching TRBD2. Germline lookup yields CDR1 SGHTA and CDR2 FQGNSA. Trimming removed 0 bases from V and 3 bases from J; junction bases left unmatched: 5. This CDR3 comprises 16 residues. In nucleotides, the CDR3 is TGTGCCAGCAGCTTAGCGCAGGCTAGCGGGGAAGAGACCCAGTACTTC. It is translated as CASSLAQASGEETQYF.

This clonotype was seen at least ten times. The V gene is TRBV28, the J gene TRBJ1-5; the match to TRBD1 covers 9 bases. V was pared by 5 bases and J by 6 bases, with 8 bases of the junction left unmatched. This CDR3 is built from 15 residues. Germline V gives CDR1 MDHEN, CDR2 SYDVKM. This CDR3 is CASSGTGKVSQPQHF. CDR3 sequence (DNA): TGTGCCAGCAGTGGGACAGGGAAGGTTAGTCAGCCCCAGCATTTT.

This clonotype was seen ten or more times. This chain joins TRBV6-1 and TRBJ2-2; D is possibly TRBD1 (5 bases). V was clipped by 8 bases and J by 4 bases, with 14 bases between them. CDR1 and CDR2 (germline): MNHNS, SASEGT. This CDR3 is built from 14 residues. CDR3 region: CASDRARGTGELFF. In DNA, the CDR3 is TGTGCCAGCGACAGAGCTCGCGGCACCGGGGAGCTGTTTTTT.

There are many counts of this clonotype. The CDR3 sequence: CASSYRVEYLNSPLHF. CDR3 sequence (DNA): TGTGCCAGCAGTTACAGGGTCGAGTACCTTAATTCACCCCTCCACTTT. The V call is TRBV6-5, the J call TRBJ1-6; D gene unclear. With 2 bases removed from V and 6 bases from J, the gap between germline ends came to 14 bases. CDR3 length equals 16 residues. Germline assignment: CDR1 MNHEY and CDR2 SVGAGI.

This clonotype occurred many times. The CDR3 loop reads CASSTRSYSNQPQHF. CDR3 nucleotide sequence: TGTGCCAGCAGTACAAGAAGCTATAGCAATCAGCCCCAGCATTTT. The chain has TRBV2 and TRBJ1-5; D unresolved. V lost 5 bases and J 0 bases, leaving 11 bases between the germline ends. The CDR3 covers 15 residues. Germline V gene sequence: CDR1 SNHLY, CDR2 FYNNEI.

This clonotype was recorded at least ten times. The V call is TRBV11-1, the J call TRBJ2-7, with 9 positions matching TRBD2. Germline V gives CDR1 SGHAT, CDR2 FQDESV (reference sequence). This CDR3 spans 18 amino acids. J lost 2 bases, V lost 3 bases, and 14 bases had no gene match. In DNA, the CDR3 is TGTGCCAGCAGCTTGAGGTGGAGCGGGAGGCCTTTTACCTACGAGCAGTACTTC. This codes for CASSLRWSGRPFTYEQYF.

In the case of this clonotype: A much larger clone sits a single nucleotide away, making a read error possible. The gene calls are TRBV7-9 and TRBJ2-7; D uncertain. V was cut by 1 base and J by 0 bases, with 7 bases left in between. This CDR3 contains 14 residues. CDR1 SEHNR and CDR2 FQNEAQ come from the germline V gene (reference sequence). The CDR3 region has the DNA TGTGCCAGCAGCTTAGTAGAGGACTCCTACGAGCAGTACTTC. Translation gives CASSLVEDSYEQYF.